One and the same sample provided the 10 T cell receptor beta chains below, sequenced in a study of cytomegalovirus exposure and HLA in healthy donors. Using immunoSEQ multiplex PCR, the repertoire was profiled, and TCRdb retains in-frame clones only, with some absent. The table lists about 130,000 clones, roughly nine tenths of them singletons. Sequencing input: PBMCs. All receptors come from a woman aged 18-30 years in good health and CMV-seropositive.

The chain recombines TRBV27 with TRBJ1-5; D is undetermined. V lost 3 bases, J lost 1 base, and 10 bases lay in between. There are 15 residues in the CDR3. Germline V lookup: CDR1 MNHEY, CDR2 SMNVEV (reference sequence). The CDR3 spells CASSLGGPSNQPQHF. In DNA form, the CDR3 reads TGTGCCAGCAGTTTGGGCGGGCCGAGCAATCAGCCCCAGCATTTT.

The chain combines TRBV19 with TRBJ1-2; D uncertain. Germline V gives CDR1 LNHDA, CDR2 SQIVND (reference sequence). The CDR3 length is 14 residues. V was cut by 7 bases and J by 6 bases, with 18 bases left in between. CDR3 sequence reads: CASTPGYVSHGYTF. The DNA of the CDR3 is TGTGCCAGTACTCCAGGTTATGTTTCCCATGGCTACACCTTC.

The chain recombines TRBV7-9 with TRBJ1-1, with 8 bases lining up with TRBD1. CDR1 and CDR2 (germline): SEHNR, FQNEAQ (reference sequence). CDR3 length: 16 residues. The V segment lost 1 base and the J segment 5 bases; nucleotides outside the gene matches: 9. The CDR3 loop is CASSLELGQGATEAFF. CDR3 bases: TGTGCCAGCAGCTTAGAGCTGGGGCAGGGGGCTACTGAAGCTTTCTTT.

V and J are TRBV6-5 and TRBJ2-7; 9 nucleotides match TRBD2. V was pared by 0 bases and J by 4 bases, with 7 bases of the junction left unmatched. The CDR3 has 16 amino acids. From germline, CDR1 is MNHEY and CDR2 SVGAGI. CDR3 sequence reads: CASSYSWLAGWYEQYF. CDR3 DNA: TGTGCCAGCAGTTACTCATGGCTAGCGGGGTGGTACGAGCAGTACTTC.

This chain joins TRBV30 and TRBJ1-2; 7 bases align to TRBD1. Trimming at V came to 5 bases and at J to 1 base, leaving 7 bases not matched to a gene. The CDR3 contains 14 residues. In germline, CDR1 is GTSNPN, CDR2 SVGIG (reference sequence). The chain's CDR3 is CAWGRDSFNYGYTF. CDR3 in DNA: TGTGCCTGGGGCCGGGACAGCTTTAACTATGGCTACACCTTC.

In DNA, the CDR3 is TGTGCCAGCAGCTCGAGACAGGGGGCTAACTATGGCTACACCTTC. Translation: CASSSRQGANYGYTF. The chain couples TRBV11-2 to TRBJ1-2; TRBD1 matches at 9 bases. This CDR3 contains 15 residues. The V gene's germline CDR1 is SGHAT and CDR2 FQNNGV. The V gene end was trimmed by 4 bases and the J gene end by 0 bases; junction bases not matched to a gene: 3.

The V and J genes are TRBV4-2 and TRBJ2-5, with TRBD1 identical over 7 bases. Trimming cost V 0 bases and J 4 bases; bases outside gene matches: 8. CDR3 length: 16 residues. Germline V gene sequence: CDR1 LGHNA, CDR2 YNFKEQ. The CDR3 DNA follows: TGTGCCAGCAGCCAAGAAAGACAGGGTGGGAGAGAGACCCAGTACTTC. Amino acids: CASSQERQGGRETQYF.

This chain connects TRBV27 to TRBJ2-5, with 9 nucleotides matching TRBD2. V dropped 6 bases and J dropped 4; count of bases not matched to a gene: 12. Germline-derived CDR1 and CDR2 are MNHEY and SMNVEV (reference sequence). This CDR3 is 16 amino acids long. The CDR3: CASSSTKRGAGETQYF. The CDR3 DNA follows: TGTGCCAGCAGCTCTACCAAGCGGGGGGCTGGAGAGACCCAGTACTTC.

The J gene is TRBJ2-5, the V gene TRBV7-2; TRBD2 might be the D (5 bases). Germline lookup yields CDR1 SGHTA and CDR2 FQGNSA. V was trimmed by 3 bases and J by 5 bases, leaving 10 bases between them. This CDR3 spans 13 amino acids. The CDR3 DNA follows: TGTGCCAGCAGCTTGGTCGGGGTGGAGACCCAGTACTTC. Amino acid sequence: CASSLVGVETQYF.

V usage is TRBV28 and J usage is TRBJ2-3; maybe TRBD2 (6 bases). The CDR3 consists of 15 residues. With 7 bases removed from V and 0 bases from J, the gap between germline ends came to 14 bases. Germline CDR1 is MDHEN and CDR2 is SYDVKM. CDR3 sequence (DNA): TGTGCCAGCAATCTCGTGGGAGGTAGCACAGATACGCAGTATTTT. Amino acids: CASNLVGGSTDTQYF.